This passage covers 20 T cell receptor beta chains from one sample sequenced in a study of blood T cell repertoires in COVID-19. Some clones are missing from TCRdb's copy, which holds only in-frame ones; the method was immunoSEQ multiplex PCR. Of about 190,000 clones in the sample, around 89% were seen once. Sample: peripheral blood. These receptors were obtained from a man in his fifties or sixties with acute or convalescent COVID-19.

This chain links TRBV18 with TRBJ2-1, with 9 bases that match TRBD2. V lost 2 bases, J lost 5 bases, and 7 bases stayed unmatched. This CDR3 comprises 16 residues. Germline CDR1 and CDR2: KGHSH and LQKENI. The CDR3 nucleotides are TGTGCCAGCTCACCATGGGCGGGGGGGCCGAACAATGAGCAGTTCTTC. Translation: CASSPWAGGPNNEQFF.

CDR3 sequence (DNA): TGTGCCAGCAGTGAAATGGACAGGGCTGCTGGAAACACCATATATTTT. Translating it yields CASSEMDRAAGNTIYF. The chain combines TRBV6-1 with TRBJ1-3, with 8 bases lining up with TRBD1. With 2 bases clipped from V and 2 bases from J, the junction kept 5 bases outside the gene matches. Germline values: CDR1 MNHNS, CDR2 SASEGT. This CDR3 is built from 16 residues.

The chain combines TRBV11-2 with TRBJ2-2; no clear D gene. Germline V gene sequence: CDR1 SGHAT, CDR2 FQNNGV. V was clipped by 1 base and J by 9 bases, with 3 bases between them. The CDR3 is made up of 11 amino acids. CDR3 in amino acids: CASSLARELFF. CDR3 nucleotide sequence: TGTGCCAGCAGCTTAGCTCGGGAGCTGTTTTTT.

The genes are TRBV7-9 and TRBJ1-5, with a weak D call TRBD1 (6 bases). The CDR3 sequence is 18 residues long. CDR1 is SEHNR and CDR2 is FQNEAQ in the germline V gene (reference sequence). V dropped 1 base and J dropped 2 bases, with 18 bases sitting between them. The CDR3 here is CASSLGRGGDMGNQPQHF. For the CDR3, the DNA is TGTGCCAGCAGCTTAGGCAGGGGAGGGGATATGGGCAATCAGCCCCAGCATTTT.

The chain uses TRBV12-3 or TRBV12-4 and TRBJ1-1, with 9 bases fitting TRBD1. V dropped 3 bases and J dropped 9; count of bases not matched to a gene: 5. The CDR3 totals 13 residues. The CDR3 loop reads CASSFEGQGKAFF. The CDR3 DNA reads TGTGCCAGCAGTTTTGAGGGACAGGGAAAAGCTTTCTTT.

V and J are TRBV19 and TRBJ1-5; 7 bases align to TRBD1. With V trimmed by 1 base and J by 4 bases, 1 base remained unmatched. The CDR3 sequence is 14 residues long. CDR1 is LNHDA, CDR2 SQIVND, per germline (reference sequence). The CDR3 loop is CASSIGQGNQPQHF. DNA for the CDR3: TGTGCCAGTAGTATAGGACAGGGTAATCAGCCCCAGCATTTT.

The chain is built from TRBV2 and TRBJ1-5; 7 bases match TRBD1. CDR1 and CDR2 from the germline V gene are SNHLY and FYNNEI. The junction had 7 bases not matched to a gene; V was cut back by 5 bases and J by 0 bases. The CDR3 loop spans 16 amino acids. This CDR3 is CASSPGTVNSNQPQHF. The CDR3 coding sequence is TGTGCCAGCAGTCCCGGGACAGTGAATAGCAATCAGCCCCAGCATTTT.

The chain employs TRBV19 and TRBJ2-7, with a possible D match to TRBD1 (5 bases). V was trimmed by 6 bases and J by 1 base, leaving 13 bases between them. Germline V gene data show CDR1 as LNHDA and CDR2 as SQIVND (reference sequence). The CDR3 length is 14 residues. The chain's CDR3 is CASRPGAGSYEQYF. The CDR3 DNA is TGTGCCAGTAGGCCTGGAGCAGGGTCCTACGAGCAGTACTTC.

CDR3 sequence (DNA): TGTGCCAGCAGCCAATCAGCGAGCTCCTACAATGAGCAGTTCTTC. It codes for CASSQSASSYNEQFF. V and J are TRBV4-2 and TRBJ2-1, with D uncertain. The V gene lost 2 bases and the J gene lost 0 bases, with 8 bases spanning the gap. This CDR3 has 15 amino acids. Germline CDR1 and CDR2: LGHNA and YNFKEQ.

The chain couples TRBV28 to TRBJ1-5; 7 bases fit TRBD1. CDR1 and CDR2 (germline): MDHEN, SYDVKM. After removal of 6 bases from V and 0 bases from J, the junction contained 5 bases not matched to a gene. This CDR3 has 15 amino acids. The CDR3 protein is CASRRDSHSNQPQHF. Here the CDR3 DNA reads TGTGCCAGCAGGCGGGACAGCCATAGCAATCAGCCCCAGCATTTT.

The rearrangement links TRBV18 to TRBJ2-5; 10 positions match TRBD1. CDR1 and CDR2 from the germline V gene are KGHSH and LQKENI. V dropped 1 base and J dropped 1; count of bases not matched to a gene: 3. The CDR3 contains 16 residues. The CDR3 DNA reads TGTGCCAGCTCACCACGGACAGGGGGACCCCAAGAGACCCAGTACTTC. Translated: CASSPRTGGPQETQYF.

The chain is built from TRBV11-2 and TRBJ2-1; D may be TRBD2 (6 bases). The CDR3 totals 14 residues. Looked up from germline, CDR1 is SGHAT and CDR2 is FQNNGV. Trimming cost V 7 bases and J 9 bases, with 19 bases left between them. CDR3 residues: CASTRSPGEGEQFF. The CDR3, as DNA: TGTGCCAGCACCCGATCCCCGGGAGAGGGTGAGCAGTTCTTC.

This clone was found once. V and J are TRBV7-9 and TRBJ2-7, with 7 nucleotides matching TRBD1. The CDR3 spans 15 residues. With V trimmed by 5 bases and J by 0 bases, 7 bases remained unmatched. Germline values: CDR1 SEHNR, CDR2 FQNEAQ (reference sequence). The CDR3 spells CASSARTGTSYEQYF. The CDR3 bases are TGTGCCAGCAGCGCACGGACAGGTACCTCCTACGAGCAGTACTTC.

The rearrangement joins TRBV12-3 or TRBV12-4 to TRBJ1-6; D uncertain. The CDR3 is made up of 11 amino acids. The V gene lost 3 bases and the J gene lost 17 bases, with 11 bases spanning the gap. The CDR3 reads CASSFGETIHF. DNA for the CDR3: TGTGCCAGCAGTTTCGGGGAGACAATCCACTTT.

The gene calls are TRBV28 and TRBJ2-2, with a possible D match to TRBD2 (5 bases). The germline V and J ends were trimmed by 4 bases and 7 bases, with 7 bases remaining between them. The CDR3 loop spans 12 amino acids. CDR1 is MDHEN, CDR2 SYDVKM, per germline. CDR3 amino acids: CASSSAGGELFF. The CDR3 coding sequence is TGTGCCAGCAGTTCGGCGGGCGGGGAGCTGTTTTTT.

In its sample, this clone was seen once. V and J are TRBV7-3 and TRBJ2-2, with D maybe TRBD2 (5 bases). The CDR3 covers 14 residues. With 5 bases removed from V and 3 bases from J, the gap between germline ends came to 10 bases. CDR1 SGHTA and CDR2 FQGTGA come from the germline V gene. CDR3 DNA: TGTGCCAGCAGCCCAGGACTCTACACCGGGGAGCTGTTTTTT. Amino acid sequence: CASSPGLYTGELFF.

This rearrangement joins TRBV7-3 to TRBJ2-1; 8 bases match TRBD2. After removal of 5 bases from V and 2 bases from J, the junction contained 17 bases not matched to a gene. CDR3 length: 19 residues. Germline assignment: CDR1 SGHTA and CDR2 FQGTGA. In nucleotides, the CDR3 is TGTGCCAGCAGCCTCAAGGCGCTAGCGGGCCCCGAAGCCTACAATGAGCAGTTCTTC. Translating it yields CASSLKALAGPEAYNEQFF. Variable domain in full (rest from reference TRBV7-3 and TRBJ2-1): GAGVSQTPSNKVTEKGKYVELRCDPISGHTALYWYRQSLGQGPEFLIYFQGTGAADDSGLPNDRFFAVRPEGSVSTLKIQRTERGDSAVYLCASSLKALAGPEAYNEQFFGPGTRLTVL.

The chain uses TRBV5-1 and TRBJ2-7, with D possibly being TRBD1 (5 bases). Trimming cost V 0 bases and J 5 bases, with 12 bases left between them. This CDR3 region has 14 residues. Germline assignment: CDR1 SGHRS and CDR2 YFSETQ. The CDR3 coding sequence is TGCGCCAGCAGCTTGGATTCAGGGTTGGACGAGCAGTACTTC. Amino acids: CASSLDSGLDEQYF.

The chain is built from TRBV18 and TRBJ1-1, with 7 bases fitting TRBD1. Trimming removed 4 bases from V and 1 base from J; junction bases left unmatched: 6. Germline V lookup: CDR1 KGHSH, CDR2 LQKENI. This CDR3 has 15 amino acids. CDR3 nucleotides: TGTGCCAGCTCACTGCGACAGGGAGAGAACACTGAAGCTTTCTTT. The encoded protein is CASSLRQGENTEAFF.

The chain combines TRBV9 with TRBJ1-6, with TRBD1 identical over 8 bases. The CDR3 totals 14 residues. Germline loops: CDR1 SGDLS, CDR2 YYNGEE. Germline trimming cut 0 bases from V and 12 bases from J; bases unmatched to any gene: 5. The CDR3 coding sequence is TGTGCCAGCAGCGTAGAAGGGGACAGGATACCCCTCCACTTT. This encodes CASSVEGDRIPLHF.